This T cell receptor (beta chain) was sequenced for a study of blood T cell repertoires in COVID-19. Method: immunoSEQ multiplex PCR; TCRdb's copy keeps in-frame clones and lacks some. Of around 130,000 clones detected, roughly 79% appear once; the ten largest clones hold about a tenth. The CDR3 spans 15 residues. In germline, CDR1 is SNHLY, CDR2 FYNNEI. The ends lost 0 bases at V and 8 bases at J; junction bases unmatched: 4. The chain uses TRBV2 and TRBJ1-6; 7 positions agree with TRBD1. The sample consisted of peripheral blood. This receptor was obtained from a human donor in a cohort sampled during active COVID-19. The CDR3 region is CASSEAWTGDSPLHF. The CDR3 bases are TGTGCCAGCAGTGAAGCTTGGACAGGTGATTCACCCCTCCACTTT.